This T cell receptor beta chain was identified in a study of identical twins. Regarding the study as a whole: With monozygotic twins, out-of-frame TCR alpha sharing exceeded what models estimated.

Germline assignment: CDR1 DFQATT and CDR2 SNEGSKA (reference sequence). Trimming took 0 bases from V and 1 from J, leaving 10 bases between them. The CDR3 is 15 residues long. TCRdb recomputed calls from the 5' RACE reads with MiXCR, one row per CDR3 protein. The sample contains around 1.7 million distinct CDR3 sequences, less than 35% of which appear only once. This clonotype appeared a few times. Its specificity is unknown. Specimen: cord blood. This sequence was found in a newborn girl in good health. The chain uses TRBV20-1 and TRBJ2-4; the D gene is possibly TRBD2 (6 bases). CDR3 in amino acids: CSARDPREAKNIQYF. The CDR3 coding sequence is TGCAGTGCTAGAGATCCTCGGGAGGCCAAAAACATTCAGTACTTC.